This T cell receptor beta chain was found in a study of T-cell memory formation after mild COVID-19 (dated by TCRdb to 2020 to 2023). About the investigation overall: TCR sequence clusters from the two donors were found to be largely donor specific. T-cell clones expanding and contracting after mild COVID-19 in two donors were tracked by longitudinal TCRalpha and TCRbeta repertoire sequencing. The cohort comprised two young, previously healthy adult volunteers, one female and one male. The research as a whole found: Clones contracting from day 15 to 85 had balanced CD4/CD8 phenotypes, while a second wave expanding from day 15 to 37 was biased towards CD4+. SARS-CoV-2 specificity was not confirmed for the second-wave clones peaking on day 37. Contracting CD4+ clones turned up mainly in the CM and EM memory subsets, whereas EMRA was where CD8+ clones were enriched. Only a couple of mild cases were covered by the study, and larger cohorts that include severe cases with pre-infection samples were considered necessary. The detection of some responding clones in pre-infection memory suggests that pre-existing cross-reactive memory T cells joined the SARS-CoV-2 response.

In the case of this clonotype: Its target antigen remains unknown. No base qualities exist here, and no much larger clone lies one base off it.

The CDR3 covers 16 residues, taking in both the cysteine and the phenylalanine. Here the CDR3 DNA is all that survives: 48 bases in frame from base 1. Deletion took 6 bases off V and 4 bases off J, with a span of 21 bases between the germline ends. CDR1 and CDR2 (DFQATT, SNEGSKA) derive from the germline V gene (reference sequence). TCRdb names Illumina NovaSeq 6000 as the instrument used. TCRalpha and TCRbeta cDNA libraries were built by 5'RACE with constant-segment primers, adding sample barcodes and unique molecular identifiers. RNA was extracted from every sample with Trizol reagent. Libraries were amplified in two PCR steps, with a second sample barcode and Illumina TruSeq adapters added in the second step. The libraries were sequenced on an Illumina NovaSeq using 2 x 150 bp paired-end reads. As for the original processing: Reads were demultiplexed and collapsed into UMI-guided consensus sequences with migec v1.2.7. With mixcr v2.1.11, UMI consensuses were aligned to TRA and TRB V and J templates and assembled into clonotypes. A clonotype was counted as expanded or contracted only if both edgeR and NoisET called the change significant, with noise models trained on biological replicates. For edgeR calls, a false discovery rate-adjusted p below 0.01 and a log2 fold-change threshold of 1 were applied. As an exploratory analysis of dynamics, PCA with hierarchical clustering was applied to max-normalized trajectories of the 1000 most abundant clonotypes. Each responding clone was given a CD4 or CD8 phenotype based on the CD4+ and CD8+ repertoires, which had been sequenced separately. TCRdb itself trimmed the public reads at Q25 with fastp, ran MiXCR and retained productive beta chains. For every CDR3 protein sequence, its rows merge into one entry that carries the most common genes and DNA. The V and J calls were determined by TCRdb, not by the authors. The sample table records tens of thousands of distinct CDR3 sequences; over 15% of these occur just once. The ten largest clonotypes hold 30% to 35% of the sample.

PBMCs were isolated by Ficoll-Paque density gradient centrifugation. The V gene is TRBV20-1 and the J gene is TRBJ2-2, with a weak D call of TRBD1 (6 bases match). Sequenced sample: PBMCs or a T cell subset sorted from them (not recorded which). The clonotype was recovered from an adult woman who had mild COVID-19 (a few samples of this study predate the infection). The sample titles of this study are shuffled in the database, so cell type and time point are left out; the donor was told from shared clones. The CDR3 reads CSAEAYGGTGTGELFF. Here is the DNA: TGCAGTGCGGAGGCGTATGGGGGCACGGGCACCGGGGAGCTGTTTTTT.